This T cell receptor beta chain was retrieved from a study of control samples from healthy donors and cancer patients. CDR1 is DFQATT and CDR2 is SNEGSKA in the germline V gene (reference sequence). Trimming left V 6 bases short and J 5 bases short, with 10 bases between. The CDR3 runs to 11 residues. Assay: immunoSEQ multiplex PCR; the TCRdb copy retains only in-frame clones and omits some. The table has about 140,000 clones, 75% to 90% seen once. The rearrangement uses TRBV20-1 and TRBJ1-2; D may be TRBD1 (5 bases). The source of this sequence is a man aged 30-40 years in good health. Sequenced: blood. The DNA of the CDR3 is TGCAGTGCCACGGACACATATGGCTACACCTTC. Protein product: CSATDTYGYTF.